This is a list of T cell receptor beta chains from one sample in a study of response to subunit inactivated influenza vaccine. TCRdb used MiXCR to reprocess the RT-PCR reads, holding one entry per CDR3 protein. The table lists some 570,000 distinct CDR3 sequences, around 11% of them singletons. This same sample was also part of a study on T cells expressing NK-cell markers.

The source was PBMCs from blood, collected on the day of vaccination. Receptors were obtained from a man aged 50 to 59 who received an inactivated influenza vaccine. Both conserved end residues are part of each CDR3. The order of the fields is D gene, clone size, CDR3 length, J gene, V gene, CDR3 DNA, CDR3 protein. D genes are given only for firm matches. Only part of the rows carry a size: once, few, many, or a class if the clone is expanded.

TRBD1	few	15	TRBJ2-1	TRBV20-1	TGCAGTGCCACCCCCCCGGGACAGGGACACAATGAGCAGTTCTTC	CSATPPGQGHNEQFF
TRBD1	-	14	TRBJ2-7	TRBV5-3	TGTGCCATCAGCCCCGGGACAGGATCTGGAGAGCAGTACTTC	CAISPGTGSGEQYF
TRBD2	many	12	TRBJ2-5	TRBV10-3	TGTGCCGTGGCGGGAGGGAGGGAGACCCAGTACTTC	CAVAGGRETQYF
TRBD1	-	14	TRBJ2-7	TRBV6-5	TGTGCCAGCAGTTGGGACAGGGGGGGTCACGAGCAGTACTTC	CASSWDRGGHEQYF
-	-	17	TRBJ2-5	TRBV7-9	TGTGCCAGCAGTCTTACGCTAAACCTGGGGATGGGGGAGACCCAGTACTTC	CASSLTLNLGMGETQYF
-	-	13	TRBJ2-7	TRBV20-1	TGCAGTGCCCTCGACTCGATGCGCTACGAGCAGTACTTC	CSALDSMRYEQYF
-	many	13	TRBJ2-2	TRBV12-3/TRBV12-4	TGTGCCAGCAGTTTACGGAGCACCGGGGAGCTGTTTTTT	CASSLRSTGELFF
-	-	15	TRBJ2-1	TRBV2	TGTGCCAGCAACTGGGGCGGGGCCTCCTACAATGAGCAGTTCTTC	CASNWGGASYNEQFF
-	-	12	TRBJ2-7	TRBV11-2	TGTGCCAGCAGCTCAATGGGGGACGAGCAGTACTTC	CASSSMGDEQYF
TRBD1	few	15	TRBJ1-5	TRBV6-1	TGTGCCAGCAGTGAAGGGGGGACAGGGAGTCAGCCCCAGCATTTT	CASSEGGTGSQPQHF
-	-	13	TRBJ2-7	TRBV20-1	TGCAGTGCCCAGGGCCTCAATGGGGGGGAGCAGTACTTC	CSAQGLNGGEQYF
TRBD2	few	14	TRBJ2-7	TRBV2	TGTGCCAGCAGTGAAGGTTTTAGCGGGGACGAGCAGTACTTC	CASSEGFSGDEQYF
-	few	15	TRBJ2-3	TRBV20-1	TGCAGTGCTAGAGAGGCGCCGCGGTTCACAGATACGCAGTATTTT	CSAREAPRFTDTQYF
-	-	14	TRBJ2-5	TRBV4-1	TGCGCCAGCAGCCAAGTAACAGGGCAAGAGACCCAGTACTTC	CASSQVTGQETQYF
TRBD2	few	16	TRBJ2-3	TRBV20-1	TGCAGTGCCAGTATCCGGGGGGTAAGAGGCACAGATACGCAGTATTTT	CSASIRGVRGTDTQYF
TRBD2	-	16	TRBJ2-5	TRBV3-1	TGTGCCAGCAGCTTTGATAGCGGGGGGCGGCGAGAGACCCAGTACTTC	CASSFDSGGRRETQYF
-	few	16	TRBJ2-1	TRBV10-1	TGCGCCAGCAGCCCCTCCGGGTCCAAGCCCTACAATGAGCAGTTCTTC	CASSPSGSKPYNEQFF
TRBD2	once	16	TRBJ2-7	TRBV5-1	TGCGCCAGCAGCTACCTGACTAGCGGGCGATCCTACGAGCAGTACTTC	CASSYLTSGRSYEQYF
TRBD1	-	14	TRBJ1-1	TRBV19	TGTGCCAGTATCGACTGGGACAGGGACACTGAAGCTTTCTTT	CASIDWDRDTEAFF
-	few	19	TRBJ2-2	TRBV4-1	TGCGCCAGCAGCCAAGGACTCGGCGGGGCGCGGGCGAACACCGGGGAGCTGTTTTTT	CASSQGLGGARANTGELFF
-	many	11	TRBJ2-1	TRBV7-9	TGTGCCAGCAACCTTTACAATGAGCAGTTCTTC	CASNLYNEQFF
TRBD2	-	14	TRBJ2-3	TRBV10-2	TGCGCCAGCAGTGAGGGGAGGGTGACAGATACGCAGTATTTT	CASSEGRVTDTQYF
-	-	15	TRBJ2-3	TRBV25-1	TGTGCCAGCAGTGACCTGGTGGGTTACACAGATACGCAGTATTTT	CASSDLVGYTDTQYF
TRBD2	few	15	TRBJ2-7	TRBV3-1	TGTGCCAGCAGCCAAGCAGCGGGGGGGCACTACGAGCAGTACTTC	CASSQAAGGHYEQYF
-	-	17	TRBJ2-3	TRBV24-1	TGTGCCACCAGTGATCCGAAGGACAGCCGTAGCACAGATACGCAGTATTTT	CATSDPKDSRSTDTQYF
TRBD1	few	17	TRBJ2-4	TRBV12-3/TRBV12-4	TGTGCCAGCAGTCCCTACAAGACAGGGGGGGCCAAAAACATTCAGTACTTC	CASSPYKTGGAKNIQYF
-	few	15	TRBJ1-4	TRBV5-5	TGTGCCAGCAGTTACCCCGGGACCGCCCTTCAAAAACTGTTTTTT	CASSYPGTALQKLFF
TRBD2	few	15	TRBJ2-1	TRBV20-1	TGCAGTGCTAGCGAGGCTAGCGGCAGAGACAATGAGCAGTTCTTC	CSASEASGRDNEQFF
-	-	17	TRBJ2-2	TRBV11-2	TGTGCCAGCAGCTCGTCCCGGGACTGGGGGAACACCGGGGAGCTGTTTTTT	CASSSSRDWGNTGELFF